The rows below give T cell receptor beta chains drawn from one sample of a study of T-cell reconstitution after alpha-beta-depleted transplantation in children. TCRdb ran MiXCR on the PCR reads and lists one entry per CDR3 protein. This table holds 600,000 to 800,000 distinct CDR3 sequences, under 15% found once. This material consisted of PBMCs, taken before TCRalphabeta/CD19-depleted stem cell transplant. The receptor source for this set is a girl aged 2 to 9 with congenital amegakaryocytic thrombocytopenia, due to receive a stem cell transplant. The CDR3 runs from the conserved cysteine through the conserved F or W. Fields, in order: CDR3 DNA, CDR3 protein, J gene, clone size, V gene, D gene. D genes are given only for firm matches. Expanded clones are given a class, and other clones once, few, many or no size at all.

CDR3nt: TGTGCCAGCTCACCCGGCCTAGGGCAGTACTACGAGCAGTACTTC; CDR3aa: CASSPGLGQYYEQYF; j_gene: TRBJ2-7; abundance: many; v_gene: TRBV18; d_gene: -
CDR3nt: TGTGCCAGCAGCCTGGGTTCTTTCAATGAGCAGTTCTTC; CDR3aa: CASSLGSFNEQFF; j_gene: TRBJ2-1; abundance: few; v_gene: TRBV7-9; d_gene: -
CDR3nt: TGCGCCAGCAGTGAGTCAAAAAGACTTGACAATGAGCAGTTCTTC; CDR3aa: CASSESKRLDNEQFF; j_gene: TRBJ2-1; abundance: many; v_gene: TRBV10-1; d_gene: -
CDR3nt: TGTGCCAGCAGTCCTCATGGACTAGCGGGAATTTGGAATGAGCAGTTCTTC; CDR3aa: CASSPHGLAGIWNEQFF; j_gene: TRBJ2-1; abundance: many; v_gene: TRBV6-1; d_gene: TRBD2
CDR3nt: TGTGTCTTGTGGGACAGGGACACCGGGGAGCTGTTTTTT; CDR3aa: CVLWDRDTGELFF; j_gene: TRBJ2-2; abundance: few; v_gene: TRBV19; d_gene: TRBD1
CDR3nt: TGCAGTGCTAGAGTTAGCGGGAGGCTCAATGAGCAGTTCTTC; CDR3aa: CSARVSGRLNEQFF; j_gene: TRBJ2-1; abundance: many; v_gene: TRBV20-1; d_gene: TRBD2
CDR3nt: TGCAGCGACAGGGGCGGGGAGACCCAGTACTTC; CDR3aa: CSDRGGETQYF; j_gene: TRBJ2-5; abundance: -; v_gene: TRBV29-1; d_gene: TRBD1
CDR3nt: TGTGCCAGCAGTGCTGTCACTAGCTCTGGGGCCAACGTCCTGACTTTC; CDR3aa: CASSAVTSSGANVLTF; j_gene: TRBJ2-6; abundance: few; v_gene: TRBV6-1; d_gene: -
CDR3nt: TGCGCCAGCAGCCCTGACCCCATAAACACCGGGGAGCTGTTTTTT; CDR3aa: CASSPDPINTGELFF; j_gene: TRBJ2-2; abundance: many; v_gene: TRBV5-1; d_gene: -
CDR3nt: TGTGCCAGCAGCTTAACCCCTATACCCGGGGTTGAAGCTTTCTTT; CDR3aa: CASSLTPIPGVEAFF; j_gene: TRBJ1-1; abundance: few; v_gene: TRBV7-3; d_gene: -
CDR3nt: TGTGCCAGTAGGAGGGAGTTAAGCTCCTACAATGAGCAGTTCTTC; CDR3aa: CASRRELSSYNEQFF; j_gene: TRBJ2-1; abundance: -; v_gene: TRBV19; d_gene: -
CDR3nt: TGTGCCAGCAGCGTTCAACAGGGGACAGGAAACACCATATATTTT; CDR3aa: CASSVQQGTGNTIYF; j_gene: TRBJ1-3; abundance: many; v_gene: TRBV7-9; d_gene: TRBD1
CDR3nt: TGCGCCAGCAGTGAGTCGAGACAGCCTTTGGAGACTACCTACGAGCAGTACTTC; CDR3aa: CASSESRQPLETTYEQYF; j_gene: TRBJ2-7; abundance: many; v_gene: TRBV10-2; d_gene: -
CDR3nt: TGTGCCAGCAGCCTCCGTGGAGCGGGGATGACAGATACGCAGTATTTT; CDR3aa: CASSLRGAGMTDTQYF; j_gene: TRBJ2-3; abundance: many; v_gene: TRBV27; d_gene: TRBD2
CDR3nt: TGTGCCAGCAGCTTAGGTCTAGCGGGAAAGAGGGCAGATACGCAGTATTTT; CDR3aa: CASSLGLAGKRADTQYF; j_gene: TRBJ2-3; abundance: many; v_gene: TRBV11-2; d_gene: TRBD2
CDR3nt: TGTGCCAGCAGCCATGTGGGGTTTGACTATGGCTACACCTTC; CDR3aa: CASSHVGFDYGYTF; j_gene: TRBJ1-2; abundance: many; v_gene: TRBV6-1; d_gene: -
CDR3nt: TGTGCCACCGGATCCGAAACGCAGTATTTT; CDR3aa: CATGSETQYF; j_gene: TRBJ2-3; abundance: many; v_gene: TRBV15; d_gene: -
CDR3nt: TGCAGTGCTCTATCGGGTCCTCATAACGAGCAGTACTTC; CDR3aa: CSALSGPHNEQYF; j_gene: TRBJ2-7; abundance: many; v_gene: TRBV20-1; d_gene: -
CDR3nt: TGTGCCAGCACCCCCGAAGTCGAGTACGAGCAGTACTTC; CDR3aa: CASTPEVEYEQYF; j_gene: TRBJ2-7; abundance: few; v_gene: TRBV11-2; d_gene: -
CDR3nt: TGCAGCACGTGGGAGGGTCTAAGGACTGAAGCTTTCTTT; CDR3aa: CSTWEGLRTEAFF; j_gene: TRBJ1-1; abundance: many; v_gene: TRBV29-1; d_gene: -
CDR3nt: TGCAGCGTTGGTCAGGGGAAGGACGAGCAGTACTTC; CDR3aa: CSVGQGKDEQYF; j_gene: TRBJ2-7; abundance: many; v_gene: TRBV29-1; d_gene: -
CDR3nt: TGCGCCAGTCCCGAGGATGGGACTAGTTTGAATGAGCAGTTCTTC; CDR3aa: CASPEDGTSLNEQFF; j_gene: TRBJ2-1; abundance: many; v_gene: TRBV5-1; d_gene: TRBD2
CDR3nt: TGTGCCAGCGCTCCTCCGCTGGAGAGGTGGGGGCAGTACTTC; CDR3aa: CASAPPLERWGQYF; j_gene: TRBJ2-7; abundance: -; v_gene: TRBV28; d_gene: -
CDR3nt: TGCAGTGCTAGGGCGGAGCGGGAGTCTTCTGAGCAGTTCTTC; CDR3aa: CSARAERESSEQFF; j_gene: TRBJ2-1; abundance: -; v_gene: TRBV20-1; d_gene: TRBD2
CDR3nt: TGTGCCAGCAGCCCCCAGGGGAGCTCCTACAATGAGCAGTTCTTC; CDR3aa: CASSPQGSSYNEQFF; j_gene: TRBJ2-1; abundance: few; v_gene: TRBV7-9; d_gene: -
CDR3nt: TGCAGCGTTTCGGACAGATACAATGAGCAGTTCTTC; CDR3aa: CSVSDRYNEQFF; j_gene: TRBJ2-1; abundance: -; v_gene: TRBV29-1; d_gene: -
CDR3nt: TGTGCCAGCAGTTCTGACAGACGGAGTCAGCCCCAGCATTTT; CDR3aa: CASSSDRRSQPQHF; j_gene: TRBJ1-5; abundance: many; v_gene: TRBV12-3/TRBV12-4; d_gene: -
CDR3nt: TGTGCCAGCAGTTCAGGGGCTAATGAAAAACTGTTTTTT; CDR3aa: CASSSGANEKLFF; j_gene: TRBJ1-4; abundance: few; v_gene: TRBV12-3/TRBV12-4; d_gene: -
CDR3nt: TGCAGCGTTGAAGATCGGCAGGGTGGCCCCTACGAGCAGTACTTC; CDR3aa: CSVEDRQGGPYEQYF; j_gene: TRBJ2-7; abundance: many; v_gene: TRBV29-1; d_gene: -
CDR3nt: TGTGCCAGCAGTTTGACAGGGGCGGACTATGGCTACACCTTC; CDR3aa: CASSLTGADYGYTF; j_gene: TRBJ1-2; abundance: few; v_gene: TRBV6-5; d_gene: TRBD1
CDR3nt: TGCGCCAGCAGCCAACCAAGGGCAGGGAAGAGCTATGGCTACACCTTC; CDR3aa: CASSQPRAGKSYGYTF; j_gene: TRBJ1-2; abundance: -; v_gene: TRBV4-1; d_gene: -
CDR3nt: TGTGCCATCAGTCCGGGACTAGCGGGGCGCCAAGAGACCCAGTACTTC; CDR3aa: CAISPGLAGRQETQYF; j_gene: TRBJ2-5; abundance: -; v_gene: TRBV10-3; d_gene: TRBD2
CDR3nt: TGCAGCGTTGAAGACCGGACAGGGGGCATCGGGGAGCTGTTTTTT; CDR3aa: CSVEDRTGGIGELFF; j_gene: TRBJ2-2; abundance: few; v_gene: TRBV29-1; d_gene: TRBD1
CDR3nt: TGCGCCAGCAGCTCCGGGACAGGGCAGGAGCAGTTCTTC; CDR3aa: CASSSGTGQEQFF; j_gene: TRBJ2-1; abundance: few; v_gene: TRBV5-1; d_gene: TRBD1
CDR3nt: TGTGCCTGGAGTATCGCGGGAAACAATGAGCAGTTCTTC; CDR3aa: CAWSIAGNNEQFF; j_gene: TRBJ2-1; abundance: -; v_gene: TRBV30; d_gene: -
CDR3nt: TGTGCCAGCAGTGAACTCGTCCGGGCTTTCTTT; CDR3aa: CASSELVRAFF; j_gene: TRBJ1-1; abundance: few; v_gene: TRBV6-1; d_gene: -
CDR3nt: TGCAGTGATTTGTTCTTGGGGAATGAGCAGTTCTTC; CDR3aa: CSDLFLGNEQFF; j_gene: TRBJ2-1; abundance: -; v_gene: TRBV20-1; d_gene: -
CDR3nt: TGCAGTGCTAGGCGGAGTCCCGGGGGAGAGACCCAGTACTTC; CDR3aa: CSARRSPGGETQYF; j_gene: TRBJ2-5; abundance: few; v_gene: TRBV20-1; d_gene: -
CDR3nt: TGTGCCACCAGCAAATCTTACGGACAGGGAGGCACCGGGGAGCTGTTTTTT; CDR3aa: CATSKSYGQGGTGELFF; j_gene: TRBJ2-2; abundance: many; v_gene: TRBV24-1; d_gene: TRBD1
CDR3nt: TGTGCCAGCAGCCACTGGGGCGGAGGACAAGAGACCCAGTACTTC; CDR3aa: CASSHWGGGQETQYF; j_gene: TRBJ2-5; abundance: few; v_gene: TRBV12-3/TRBV12-4; d_gene: -